These 9 T cell receptor beta chains originate from one sample sequenced in a study of T-cell memory formation after mild COVID-19 (dated by TCRdb to about 2021). Receptor libraries were prepared by 5' RACE. Sequencing was carried out with an Illumina NovaSeq 6000. The public sequencing data were trimmed at Q25 with fastp and processed into clonotypes with MiXCR by TCRdb, which kept only in-frame beta chains. Duplicate CDR3 protein sequences are folded into a single record with the most common DNA and genes. The sample table contains 430,000 or so distinct CDR3 sequences; only one count was recorded for around 25% of them. The biggest ten clones account for approximately 12% of the sample. The sequencing sample was made of PBMCs or a T cell subset sorted from them (not recorded which). The receptors were sampled from an adult woman who had mild COVID-19 (a few samples of this study predate the infection). The sample titles of this study are shuffled in the database, so cell type and time point are left out; the donor was told from shared clones.

CDR3 protein: CASRKRTGSNYNEQFF. The CDR3 DNA sequence: TGTGCCAGCAGAAAACGGACAGGGTCAAACTACAATGAGCAGTTCTTC. This sequence joins TRBV6-2 or TRBV6-3 and TRBJ2-1; 8 bases map to TRBD1. The V and J ends lost 6 bases and 3 bases, in that order; junction bases with no gene match: 10. Per germline, CDR1 MNHEY and CDR2 SVGEGT. CDR3 length: 16 amino acids.

The genes are TRBV12-3 or TRBV12-4 and TRBJ2-7; D is unclear. The CDR3 extends over 12 amino acids. Trimming took 1 base from V and 6 from J, leaving 7 bases between them. The CDR3 sequence: CASSLGVVEQYF. The CDR3 DNA is TGTGCCAGCAGTTTAGGTGTGGTCGAGCAGTACTTC.

This clonotype was observed a handful of times. V gene TRBV4-2 combines with J gene TRBJ2-2; no reliable D call. Trimming shortened V by 1 base and J by 6 bases, and 12 bases separated the two germline ends. The CDR3 is 15 amino acids. Germline values: CDR1 LGHNA, CDR2 YNFKEQ. The CDR3 is CASSQAIRLPGELFF. The CDR3 DNA is TGTGCCAGCAGCCAAGCTATTCGATTGCCCGGGGAGCTGTTTTTT.

This clonotype was picked up many times. The V and J genes are TRBV5-1 and TRBJ2-3, with unresolved D. V shed 0 bases and J shed 4 bases, with 6 bases lying between them. This CDR3 has 13 amino acids. CDR1 and CDR2 from the germline V gene are SGHRS and YFSETQ. The CDR3: CASSLVGADTQYF. For the CDR3, the DNA is TGCGCCAGCAGCTTGGTCGGTGCAGATACGCAGTATTTT.

The genes are TRBV7-2 and TRBJ1-1; no reliable D call. Trimming left V 1 base short and J 1 base short, with 13 bases between. Germline values: CDR1 SGHTA, CDR2 FQGNSA. This CDR3 is built from 16 residues. The CDR3 DNA is TGTGCCAGCAGCTTAGGGGGTGGGAGAACGAACACTGAAGCTTTCTTT. Amino acid sequence: CASSLGGGRTNTEAFF.

DNA for the CDR3: TGTGCCAGCAGTGAACGGTCAGGGGGCCGACCTGGCGAGCAGTACTTC. Residues: CASSERSGGRPGEQYF. The chain joins TRBV6-1 to TRBJ2-7, with TRBD1 matching 8 bases. CDR3 size: 16 residues. Germline V gene lookup returns CDR1 MNHNS and CDR2 SASEGT. The ends lost 2 bases at V and 6 bases at J; junction bases unmatched: 12.

V and J are TRBV7-9 and TRBJ2-2; TRBD2 agrees at 9 bases. Looked up from germline, CDR1 is SEHNR and CDR2 is FQNEAQ (reference sequence). CDR3 size: 16 residues. The junction had 11 bases not matched to a gene; V was cut back by 5 bases and J by 7 bases. The CDR3 DNA reads as TGTGCCAGCAGCACAACCGGGACTAGCAACTACGGGGAGCTGTTTTTT. Translating gives CASSTTGTSNYGELFF. Full variable domain (rest looked up from reference TRBV7-9 and TRBJ2-2): DTGVSQNPRHKITKRGQNVTFRCDPISEHNRLYWYRQTLGQGPEFLTYFQNEAQLEKSRLLSDRFSAERPKGSFSTLEIQRTEQGDSAMYLCASSTTGTSNYGELFFGEGSRLTVL.

The chain links TRBV5-1 to TRBJ2-7; TRBD1 aligns across 9 bases. Germline V gives CDR1 SGHRS, CDR2 YFSETQ. V was clipped by 0 bases and J by 4 bases; unmatched bases: 8. The CDR3 contains 16 residues. In DNA, the CDR3 is TGCGCCAGCAGCTTGGCTGGGAGGGGACAGGGTTACGAGCAGTACTTC. Translation gives CASSLAGRGQGYEQYF.

The V gene is TRBV19, the J gene TRBJ2-1; the match to TRBD2 covers 7 bases. Germline V gene data show CDR1 as LNHDA and CDR2 as SQIVND (reference sequence). The CDR3 spans 12 residues. V was pared by 7 bases and J by 8 bases, with 5 bases of the junction left unmatched. CDR3 loop: CASKGTTDEQFF. CDR3 nucleotide sequence: TGTGCCAGTAAAGGGACTACGGATGAGCAGTTCTTC.